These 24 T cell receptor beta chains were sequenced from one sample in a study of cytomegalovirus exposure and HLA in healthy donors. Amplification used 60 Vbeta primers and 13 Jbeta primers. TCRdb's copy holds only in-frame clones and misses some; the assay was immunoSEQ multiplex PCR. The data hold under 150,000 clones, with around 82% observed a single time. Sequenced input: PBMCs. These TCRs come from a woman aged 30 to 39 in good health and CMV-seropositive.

DNA for the CDR3: TGTGCCAGCAGCTTAGCGCAGGGAAACACCATATATTTT. It yields the protein CASSLAQGNTIYF. The genes are TRBV11-2 and TRBJ1-3; no reliable D call. From germline, CDR1 is SGHAT and CDR2 FQNNGV. The V end lost 1 base, the J end lost 4 bases, and 5 bases lay between the germline ends. The CDR3 covers 13 residues. The whole variable domain, remainder taken from reference TRBV11-2 and TRBJ1-3, is EAGVAQSPRYKIIEKRQSVAFWCNPISGHATLYWYQQILGQGPKLLIQFQNNGVVDDSQLPKDRFSAERLKGVDSTLKIQPAKLEDSAVYLCASSLAQGNTIYFGEGSWLTVV.

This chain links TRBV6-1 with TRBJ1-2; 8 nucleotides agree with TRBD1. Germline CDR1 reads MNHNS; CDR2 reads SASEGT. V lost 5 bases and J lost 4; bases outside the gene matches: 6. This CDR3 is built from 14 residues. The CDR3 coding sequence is TGTGCCAGCAGTTGGACAGGGACGCTCTATGGCTACACCTTC. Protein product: CASSWTGTLYGYTF.

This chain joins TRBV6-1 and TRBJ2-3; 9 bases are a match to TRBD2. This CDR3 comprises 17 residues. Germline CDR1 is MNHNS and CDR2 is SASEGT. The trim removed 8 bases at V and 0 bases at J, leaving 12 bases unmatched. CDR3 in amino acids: CASGATSGAPSTDTQYF. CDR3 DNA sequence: TGTGCCAGCGGTGCGACTAGCGGAGCACCTAGCACAGATACGCAGTATTTT.

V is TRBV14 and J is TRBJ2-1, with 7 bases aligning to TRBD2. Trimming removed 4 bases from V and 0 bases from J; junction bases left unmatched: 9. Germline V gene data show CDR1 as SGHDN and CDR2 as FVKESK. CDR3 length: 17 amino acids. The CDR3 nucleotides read TGTGCCAGCAGCCTCCGACTAGCCCTGAGCTCCTACAATGAGCAGTTCTTC. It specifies CASSLRLALSSYNEQFF.

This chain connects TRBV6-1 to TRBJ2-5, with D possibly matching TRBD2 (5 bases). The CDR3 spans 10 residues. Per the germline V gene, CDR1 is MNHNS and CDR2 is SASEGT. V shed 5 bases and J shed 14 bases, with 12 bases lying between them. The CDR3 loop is CASSTGNTYF. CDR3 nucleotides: TGTGCCAGCAGTACCGGGAATACTTACTTC.

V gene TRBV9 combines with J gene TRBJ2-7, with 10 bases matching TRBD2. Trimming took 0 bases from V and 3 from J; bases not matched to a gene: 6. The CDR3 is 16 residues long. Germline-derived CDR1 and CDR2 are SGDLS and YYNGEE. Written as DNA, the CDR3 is TGTGCCAGCAGCGTAGCCGCTAGCGGGAGCTTCTACGAGCAGTACTTC. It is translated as CASSVAASGSFYEQYF.

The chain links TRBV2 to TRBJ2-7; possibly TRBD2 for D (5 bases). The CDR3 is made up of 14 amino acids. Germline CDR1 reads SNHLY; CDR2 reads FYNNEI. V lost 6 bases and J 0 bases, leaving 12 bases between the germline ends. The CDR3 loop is CASSLTGFSYEQYF. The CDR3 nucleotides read TGTGCCAGCAGCCTAACGGGGTTCTCCTACGAGCAGTACTTC.

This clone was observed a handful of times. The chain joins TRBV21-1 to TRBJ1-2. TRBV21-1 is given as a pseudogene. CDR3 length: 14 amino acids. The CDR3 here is CASNLRPENYGYTF. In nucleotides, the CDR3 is TGTGCCAGCAACTTGCGACCGGAGAACTATGGCTACACCTTC.

The CDR3: CSVEGQASTDTQYF. Written as DNA, the CDR3 is TGCAGCGTTGAAGGACAGGCTTCCACAGATACGCAGTATTTT. The chain joins TRBV29-1 to TRBJ2-3; TRBD1 might be the D (6 bases). Trimming took 1 base from V and 2 from J, leaving 10 bases between them. The CDR3 has 14 residues. Germline CDR1 and CDR2: SQVTM and ANQGSEA.

The CDR3 DNA is TGTGCCAGCAGTGAGTGGTCTACCTTCCCAGATACGCAGTATTTT. This translates into CASSEWSTFPDTQYF. The rearrangement uses TRBV25-1 and TRBJ2-3; D gene unclear. The germline V and J ends were trimmed by 3 bases and 4 bases, with 14 bases remaining between them. The CDR3 extends over 15 amino acids. CDR1 and CDR2 (germline): MGHDK, SYGVNS.

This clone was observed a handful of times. This chain's CDR3 is CASSLDGGEQYF. For the CDR3, the DNA is TGCGCCAGCAGCTTGGATGGGGGGGAGCAGTACTTC. This chain uses TRBV5-1 with TRBJ2-7; D might be TRBD2 (6 bases). The length of the CDR3 is 12 residues. Looked up from germline, CDR1 is SGHRS and CDR2 is YFSETQ. The germline V and J ends were trimmed by 0 bases and 7 bases, with 8 bases remaining between them.

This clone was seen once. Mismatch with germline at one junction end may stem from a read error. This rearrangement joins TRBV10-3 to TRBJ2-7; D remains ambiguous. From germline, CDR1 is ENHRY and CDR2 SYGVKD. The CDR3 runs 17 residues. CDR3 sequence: CASSHARHYMGSYEQYF. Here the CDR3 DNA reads TGTGCCAGCAGTCATGCCAGACATTATATGGGCTCCTACGAGCAGTACTTC.

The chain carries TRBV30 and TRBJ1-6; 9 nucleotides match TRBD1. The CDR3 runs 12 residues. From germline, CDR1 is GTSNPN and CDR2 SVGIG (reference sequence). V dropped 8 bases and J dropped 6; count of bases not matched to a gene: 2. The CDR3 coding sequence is TGTGCCCGGGGACAGGGTAATTCACCCCTCCACTTT. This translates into CARGQGNSPLHF.

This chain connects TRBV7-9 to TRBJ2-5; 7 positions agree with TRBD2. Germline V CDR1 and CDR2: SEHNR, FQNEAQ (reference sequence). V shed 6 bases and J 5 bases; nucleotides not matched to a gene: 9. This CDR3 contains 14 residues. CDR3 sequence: CASSRAGEGETQYF. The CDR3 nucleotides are TGTGCCAGCAGTAGGGCGGGGGAAGGTGAGACCCAGTACTTC.

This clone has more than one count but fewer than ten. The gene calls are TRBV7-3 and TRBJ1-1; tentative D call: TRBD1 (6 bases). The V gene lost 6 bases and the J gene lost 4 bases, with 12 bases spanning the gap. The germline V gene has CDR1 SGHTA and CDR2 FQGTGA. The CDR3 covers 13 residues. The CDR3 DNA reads TGTGCCAGCAGTCTTCAGGGGCCCACTGAAGCTTTCTTT. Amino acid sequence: CASSLQGPTEAFF. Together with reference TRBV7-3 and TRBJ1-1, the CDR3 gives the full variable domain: GAGVSQTPSNKVTEKGKYVELRCDPISGHTALYWYRQSLGQGPEFLIYFQGTGAADDSGLPNDRFFAVRPEGSVSTLKIQRTERGDSAVYLCASSLQGPTEAFFGQGTRLTVV.

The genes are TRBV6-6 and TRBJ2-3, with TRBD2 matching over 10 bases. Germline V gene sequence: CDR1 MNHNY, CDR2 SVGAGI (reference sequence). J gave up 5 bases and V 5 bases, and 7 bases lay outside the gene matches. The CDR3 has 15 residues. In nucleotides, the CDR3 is TGTGCCAGCAGTAAGCGGGGGGGTTGGGAAGATACGCAGTATTTT. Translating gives CASSKRGGWEDTQYF.

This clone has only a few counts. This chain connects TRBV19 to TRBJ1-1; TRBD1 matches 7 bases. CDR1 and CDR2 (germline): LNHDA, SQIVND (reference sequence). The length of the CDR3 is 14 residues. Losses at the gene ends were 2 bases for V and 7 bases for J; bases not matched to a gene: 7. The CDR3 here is CASSILERGLEAFF. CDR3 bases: TGTGCCAGTAGTATATTGGAAAGGGGGCTTGAAGCTTTCTTT.

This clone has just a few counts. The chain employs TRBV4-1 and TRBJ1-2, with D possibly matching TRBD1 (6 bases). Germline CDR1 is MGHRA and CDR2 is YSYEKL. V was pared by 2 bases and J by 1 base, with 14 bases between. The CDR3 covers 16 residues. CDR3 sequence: CASSQFSGHVNYGYTF. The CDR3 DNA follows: TGCGCCAGCAGCCAATTTTCGGGACACGTTAACTATGGCTACACCTTC.

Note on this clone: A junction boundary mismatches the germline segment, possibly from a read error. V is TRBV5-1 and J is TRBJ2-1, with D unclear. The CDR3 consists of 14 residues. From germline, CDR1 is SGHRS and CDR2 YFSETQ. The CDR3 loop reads CVSSLFSEYNEQFF. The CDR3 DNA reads TGCGTCAGCAGCTTGTTTTCAGAATACAATGAGCAGTTCTTC.

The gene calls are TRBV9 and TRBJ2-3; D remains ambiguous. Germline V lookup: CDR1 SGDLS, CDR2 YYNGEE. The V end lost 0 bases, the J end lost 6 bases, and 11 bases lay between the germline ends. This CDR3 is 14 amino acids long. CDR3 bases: TGTGCCAGCAGCGTAGTAGGCCAGGCTGATACGCAGTATTTT. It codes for CASSVVGQADTQYF.

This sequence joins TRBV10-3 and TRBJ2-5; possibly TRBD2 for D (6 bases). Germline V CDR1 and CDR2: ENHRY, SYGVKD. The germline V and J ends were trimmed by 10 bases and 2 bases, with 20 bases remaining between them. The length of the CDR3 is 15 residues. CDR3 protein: CATRGGPGEQETQYF. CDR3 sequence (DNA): TGTGCCACCCGGGGTGGGCCGGGGGAACAAGAGACCCAGTACTTC.

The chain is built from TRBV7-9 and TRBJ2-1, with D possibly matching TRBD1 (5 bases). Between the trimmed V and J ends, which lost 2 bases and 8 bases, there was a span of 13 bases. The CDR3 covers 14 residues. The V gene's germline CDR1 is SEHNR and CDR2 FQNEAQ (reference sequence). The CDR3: CASSLKGRNYEQFF. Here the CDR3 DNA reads TGTGCCAGCAGCTTAAAGGGGCGCAACTATGAGCAGTTCTTC.

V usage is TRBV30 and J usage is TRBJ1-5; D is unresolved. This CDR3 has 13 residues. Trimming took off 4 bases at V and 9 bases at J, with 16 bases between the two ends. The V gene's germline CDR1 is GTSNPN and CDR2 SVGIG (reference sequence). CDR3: CAWKRGLRGPQHF. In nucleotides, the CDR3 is TGTGCCTGGAAGCGCGGCCTTCGGGGGCCCCAGCATTTT.

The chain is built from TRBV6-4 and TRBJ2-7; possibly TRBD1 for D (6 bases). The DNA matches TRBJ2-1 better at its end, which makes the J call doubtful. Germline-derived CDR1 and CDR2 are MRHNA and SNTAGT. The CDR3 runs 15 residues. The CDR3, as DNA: TGTGCCAGCAGTGACTCGGGGGCGGCCTACAATGAGCAGTTCTTC. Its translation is CASSDSGAAYNEQFF.